Listed here are 15 T cell receptor beta chains from one sample, sequenced in a study of T cell responses to AZD1222 COVID-19 vaccine. Some clones are missing from TCRdb's copy, which holds only in-frame ones; the method was immunoSEQ multiplex PCR. This table has 120,000 to 150,000 clones, about 93% appearing once. Sample: peripheral blood, taken on day 0 of AZD1222 vaccination. These receptors were taken from an adult in good health.

The CDR3 region is CASSFRDGQPQHF. CDR3 DNA: TGTGCCAGCAGTTTCAGGGACGGTCAGCCCCAGCATTTT. The rearrangement links TRBV12-3 or TRBV12-4 to TRBJ1-5, with D perhaps TRBD1 (5 bases). The length of the CDR3 is 13 residues. Trimming removed 3 bases at V and 6 bases at J, with 9 bases between.

The chain joins TRBV6-5 to TRBJ2-7; unclear D gene. Germline values: CDR1 MNHEY, CDR2 SVGAGI. Trimming stripped 0 bases from V and 1 base from J, with 7 bases between. The CDR3 runs to 14 residues. The CDR3 DNA reads TGTGCCAGCAGTTACTCCCGCAGTTCCTACGAGCAGTACTTC. This gives the protein CASSYSRSSYEQYF.

This sequence joins TRBV5-3 and TRBJ2-7; 7 nucleotides agree with TRBD2. TRBV5-3 qualifies as an ORF whose function is uncertain. This CDR3 comprises 14 residues. The junction had 8 bases not matched to a gene; V was cut back by 3 bases and J by 5 bases. The CDR3: CARSWEGGAHEQYF. CDR3 DNA sequence: TGTGCCAGAAGCTGGGAGGGAGGGGCCCACGAGCAGTACTTC.

J is TRBJ2-3 and V is TRBV6-2 or TRBV6-3; no clear D. CDR1 and CDR2 from the germline V gene are MNHEY and SVGEGT. The length of the CDR3 is 13 residues. Trimming removed 2 bases at V and 0 bases at J, with 3 bases between. CDR3 sequence reads: CASSYPSTDTQYF. The CDR3 nucleotides are TGTGCCAGCAGTTACCCCAGCACAGATACGCAGTATTTT.

The V gene is TRBV6-1, the J gene TRBJ2-7; the D gene is possibly TRBD1 (6 bases). Germline V lookup: CDR1 MNHNS, CDR2 SASEGT. V shed 5 bases and J shed 0 bases, with 11 bases lying between them. This CDR3 spans 14 amino acids. The CDR3 here is CASSPQGSSYEQYF. CDR3 coding DNA: TGTGCCAGCAGTCCCCAGGGGAGCTCCTACGAGCAGTACTTC.

V and J are TRBV27 and TRBJ2-2; TRBD2 agrees at 11 bases. Unmatched junction bases numbered 4, after V lost 1 base and J lost 3 bases. This CDR3 has 17 amino acids. Per germline, CDR1 MNHEY and CDR2 SMNVEV (reference sequence). The CDR3 region is CASSLFILAGDTGELFF. The CDR3 DNA sequence: TGTGCCAGCAGTTTATTCATACTAGCGGGAGACACCGGGGAGCTGTTTTTT.

This chain joins TRBV24-1 and TRBJ1-2, with D uncertain. The CDR3 extends over 14 amino acids. Trimming removed 5 bases from V and 0 bases from J, with 9 bases in between. The V gene's germline CDR1 is KGHDR and CDR2 SFDVKD. This CDR3 is CATSASPTNYGYTF. The CDR3 nucleotides are TGTGCCACCAGTGCGAGCCCAACTAACTATGGCTACACCTTC.

The chain couples TRBV15 to TRBJ2-1; 8 nucleotides match TRBD2. The germline V gene has CDR1 LNHNV and CDR2 YYDKDF (reference sequence). V was clipped by 2 bases and J by 5 bases; unmatched bases: 2. The length of the CDR3 is 14 residues. The CDR3 sequence: CATSRLAGNNEQFF. For the CDR3, the DNA is TGTGCCACCAGCAGACTAGCGGGCAACAATGAGCAGTTCTTC. The full variable domain, its missing parts supplied by reference TRBV15 and TRBJ2-1, is DAMVIQNPRYQVTQFGKPVTLSCSQTLNHNVMYWYQQKSSQAPKLLFHYYDKDFNNEADTPDNFQSRRPNTSFCFLDIRSPGLGDTAMYLCATSRLAGNNEQFFGPGTRLTVL.

This chain connects TRBV27 to TRBJ1-5; 10 bases align to TRBD1. The CDR3 runs 18 residues. V lost 5 bases and J lost 1; bases outside the gene matches: 11. CDR1 MNHEY and CDR2 SMNVEV come from the germline V gene (reference sequence). The CDR3 region is CASSRVFGQGGSNQPQHF. CDR3 sequence (DNA): TGTGCCAGCAGTCGGGTTTTTGGACAGGGGGGGAGCAATCAGCCCCAGCATTTT.

V usage is TRBV28 and J usage is TRBJ1-2; 7 bases agree with TRBD1. Looked up from germline, CDR1 is MDHEN and CDR2 is SYDVKM. The CDR3 totals 13 residues. V lost 3 bases and J lost 4; bases outside the gene matches: 2. In DNA, the CDR3 is TGTGCCAGCAGTTTTCGGGACAGCTATGGCTACACCTTC. As protein: CASSFRDSYGYTF.

The V gene is TRBV19, the J gene TRBJ2-2; tentatively, D is TRBD1 or TRBD2 (5 bases each). Germline V CDR1 and CDR2: LNHDA, SQIVND (reference sequence). The CDR3 covers 16 residues. Between the trimmed V and J ends, which lost 7 bases and 5 bases, there was a span of 20 bases. The CDR3 spells CASNRRLGDATGELFF. CDR3 DNA: TGTGCCAGTAATCGTCGGCTAGGGGACGCTACCGGGGAGCTGTTTTTT.

The rearrangement joins TRBV4-2 to TRBJ1-5; tentatively, D is TRBD1 (5 bases). The CDR3 loop spans 15 amino acids. V lost 1 base to trimming and J lost 7 bases, with 14 bases between them. CDR1 and CDR2 from the germline V gene are LGHNA and YNFKEQ. In DNA form, the CDR3 reads TGTGCCAGCAGCCAAGGTGGGGGGGGGATCCAGCCCCAGCATTTT. This codes for CASSQGGGGIQPQHF.

The chain couples TRBV6-1 to TRBJ2-1; D not certain. Germline CDR1 is MNHNS and CDR2 is SASEGT. The ends were cut back, 3 bases at V and 7 bases at J, with 7 bases in the middle. CDR3 size: 12 residues. In DNA, the CDR3 is TGTGCCAGCAGTGAGGGCAGAAATGAGCAGTTCTTC. This translates into CASSEGRNEQFF.

The gene calls are TRBV29-1 and TRBJ2-5, with D possibly matching TRBD2 (6 bases). The V and J ends lost 6 bases and 5 bases respectively, with 10 bases between them. The CDR3 spans 11 residues. The germline V gene has CDR1 SQVTM and CDR2 ANQGSEA. CDR3: CSVSRGETQYF. The DNA for the CDR3 is TGCAGCGTCTCTCGGGGGGAGACCCAGTACTTC.

The chain is built from TRBV5-5 and TRBJ2-5, with D possibly TRBD1 on 5 matching bases. The CDR3 sequence is 14 residues long. Germline lookup yields CDR1 SGHKS and CDR2 YYEKEE (reference sequence). Trimming stripped 4 bases from V and 2 bases from J, with 12 bases between. The CDR3 sequence is CASSRGHPQETQYF. The CDR3, as DNA: TGTGCCAGCAGCCGAGGACACCCACAAGAGACCCAGTACTTC. Using reference TRBV5-5 and TRBJ2-5 for the parts outside the CDR3, the full variable domain is DAGVTQSPTHLIKTRGQQVTLRCSPISGHKSVSWYQQVLGQGPQFIFQYYEKEERGRGNFPDRFSARQFPNYSSELNVNALLLGDSALYLCASSRGHPQETQYFGPGTRLLVL.